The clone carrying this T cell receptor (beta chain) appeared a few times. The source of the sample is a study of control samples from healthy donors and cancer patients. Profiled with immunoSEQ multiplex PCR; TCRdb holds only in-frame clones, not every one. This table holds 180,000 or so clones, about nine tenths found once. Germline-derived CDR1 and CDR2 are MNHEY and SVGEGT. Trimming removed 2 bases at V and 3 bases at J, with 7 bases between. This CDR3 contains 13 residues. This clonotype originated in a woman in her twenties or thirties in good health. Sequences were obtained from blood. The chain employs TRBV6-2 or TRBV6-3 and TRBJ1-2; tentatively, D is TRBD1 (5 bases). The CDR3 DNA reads TGTGCCAGCAGTTACCAGGGCTACTATGGCTACACCTTC. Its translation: CASSYQGYYGYTF.